A few counts support the clone carrying this TCR beta chain. The antigen is unknown. This sample is part of a study of T cells after yellow fever vaccination. Broader study findings: The secondary response showed a weaker magnitude and a faster peak, day 5 versus 15.

Conversion of TCR transcripts into cDNA relied on 5'RACE template switching, which added a universal primer site and UMIs. TCRdb itself ran the 5' RACE reads through MiXCR, one entry per CDR3 protein. The sample carries under 250,000 distinct CDR3 sequences, around 7% recorded once. Trimming cost V 7 bases and J 10 bases, with 16 bases left between them. The germline V gene has CDR1 LGHDT and CDR2 YNNKEL (reference sequence). The CDR3 extends over 12 amino acids. The chain has TRBV3-1 and TRBJ1-1; tentatively, D is TRBD1 (6 bases). This TCR came from a young man who received the YFV17D yellow fever vaccine. This specimen was CD4+ T cells sorted from PBMCs, taken 15 days after the yellow fever booster vaccination. The CDR3 DNA reads TGTGCCAGCACGAGGGAGAGGGGGGTAGCTTTCTTT. Its protein is CASTRERGVAFF.